By sample fraction, the clone carrying this T cell receptor (beta chain) is medium-sized. These data belong to a study of sequential checkpoint blockade in melanoma. Repertoires were generated with immunoSEQ multiplex PCR, while TCRdb's copy carries only in-frame clones and drops some. The table records approximately 5,700 clones, about 60% of them present only once. Treatment indicated: randomized to nivolumab then ipilimumab (arm A) or the reverse (arm B). The sequence was collected from a human donor with melanoma. The specimen was CD8+ T cells sorted from blood (inferred from file names), collected from a patient given nivolumab and ipilimumab in sequence.

The CDR3 is CASSQDGTSGGYEQYF. As DNA, the CDR3 is TGCGCCAGCAGCCAAGACGGGACTAGCGGGGGTTACGAGCAGTACTTC. The chain is built from TRBV4-3 and TRBJ2-7; 14 bases agree with TRBD2. This CDR3 has 16 residues. The V gene's germline CDR1 is LGHNA and CDR2 YSLEER. V shed 0 bases and J 4 bases; nucleotides not matched to a gene: 2.